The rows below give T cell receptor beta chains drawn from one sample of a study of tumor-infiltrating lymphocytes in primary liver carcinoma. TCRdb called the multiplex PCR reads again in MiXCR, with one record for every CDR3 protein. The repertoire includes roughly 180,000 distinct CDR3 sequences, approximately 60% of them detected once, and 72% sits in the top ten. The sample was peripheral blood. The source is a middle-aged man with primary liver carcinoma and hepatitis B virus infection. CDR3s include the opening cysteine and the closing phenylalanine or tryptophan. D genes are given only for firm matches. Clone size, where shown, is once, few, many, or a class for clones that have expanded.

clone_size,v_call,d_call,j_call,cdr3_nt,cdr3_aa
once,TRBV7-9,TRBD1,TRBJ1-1,TGTGCCAGCAGCTTGGGACAGTCAAACACTGAAGCTTTCTTT,CASSLGQSNTEAFF
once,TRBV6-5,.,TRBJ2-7,TGTGCCAGCAGCCCTCCCGGGACGGCCCAATACGAGCAGTACTTC,CASSPPGTAQYEQYF
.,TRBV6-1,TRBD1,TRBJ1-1,TGTGCCAGCAGCGACCCGGACAGGGTAGGGACTGAAGCTTTCTTT,CASSDPDRVGTEAFF
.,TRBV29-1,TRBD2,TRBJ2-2,TGCGGCATTGAAGACGTCGCGGGAGCCCCCGGGGAGCTGTTTTTT,CGIEDVAGAPGELFF
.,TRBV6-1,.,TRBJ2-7,TGTGCCAGCAGTGAAAGGAACGGTCCTTACGAGCTGTACTTC,CASSERNGPYELYF
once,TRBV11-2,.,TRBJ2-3,TGTTCCAGCAGTCCCGACTTCAGCACAGATACGCAGTATTTT,CSSSPDFSTDTQYF
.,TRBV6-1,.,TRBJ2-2,TGTGCCAGCAGTGAAGCAAGGGAGCTGTTTTTT,CASSEARELFF
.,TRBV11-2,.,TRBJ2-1,TGTGCCAGCAGCTCCGGGAAAGGGTGCAATGAGCAGTTCTTC,CASSSGKGCNEQFF
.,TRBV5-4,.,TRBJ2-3,TGTGCCAGCAGCCCAAGCCCAGGGGTTTTCACAGATACGCAGTATTTT,CASSPSPGVFTDTQYF
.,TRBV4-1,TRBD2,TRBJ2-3,TGCGCCAGCAGCTTAGCGGGAGGGCGCACAGATACGCAGTATTTT,CASSLAGGRTDTQYF
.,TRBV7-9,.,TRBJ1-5,TGTGCCAGCAGCCCAGGGTCGACCTCTCAGCAGCCCCAGCATTTT,CASSPGSTSQQPQHF
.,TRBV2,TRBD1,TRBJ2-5,TGTGCCAGCAGTGAGGACAGGGAGAAGGTTGAGACCCAGTACTTC,CASSEDREKVETQYF
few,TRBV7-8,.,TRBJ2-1,TGTGCCAGCAGCAAAAGGGGGGAACAGGGCGTTTTGATCCATGAGCAGTTCTTC,CASSKRGEQGVLIHEQFF
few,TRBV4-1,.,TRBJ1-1,TGCGCCAGCAGCCAACGAGGTGTGAACACTGAAGCTTTCTTT,CASSQRGVNTEAFF
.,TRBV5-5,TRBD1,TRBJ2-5,TGTGCCAGCAGCCGCCGGGACAGACCACAAGAGACCCAGTACTTC,CASSRRDRPQETQYF
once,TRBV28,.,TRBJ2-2,TGTGCCAGCAGTCACCCCGGGACACTCAAAATTTCCGGGGAGCTGTTTTTT,CASSHPGTLKISGELFF
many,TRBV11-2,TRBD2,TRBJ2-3,TGTGCCAGCAGCTTCATCTGGGGACTAGCGGTCACAGATACGCAGTATTTT,CASSFIWGLAVTDTQYF
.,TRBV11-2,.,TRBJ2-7,TGTACCAGCAGCCCCCTGCGCCGGGACGGCACCTACGAGCAGTACTTC,CTSSPLRRDGTYEQYF
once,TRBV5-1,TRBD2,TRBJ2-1,TGCACCAGCAGCTTGCGGGAGCGGTCCTACAATGAGCAGTTCTTC,CTSSLRERSYNEQFF
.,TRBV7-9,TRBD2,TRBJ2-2,TGTGCCAGCAGACCTGGACTAGCGGGGGGCACCGGGGAGCTGTTTTTT,CASRPGLAGGTGELFF
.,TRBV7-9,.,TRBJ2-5,TGTGCCAGCAGGGGTACAGGGATGGAGACCCAGTACTTC,CASRGTGMETQYF
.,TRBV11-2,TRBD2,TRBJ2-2,TGTGCCAGCAGCTTACGACTAGCGCGTACCCGGTTGTTTTTC,CASSLRLARTRLFF
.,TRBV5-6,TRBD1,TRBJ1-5,TGTGCCAGCAGCTTTACCGGGACAGGGGTACAGCCCCAGCATTTT,CASSFTGTGVQPQHF
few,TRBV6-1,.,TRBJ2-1,TGTGCCAGCAGTGAGCGAGACTCCTACAATGAGCAGTTCTTC,CASSERDSYNEQFF
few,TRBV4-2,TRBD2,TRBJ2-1,TGTGCCAGCAGCCAAGAGGCCCTAGCGGGAGCTCGTAAGCAGTTCTTC,CASSQEALAGARKQFF
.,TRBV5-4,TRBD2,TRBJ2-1,TGTGCCAGCAGCCGAATACAGGGGAGCGGGAGGACTTACAATGAGCAGTTCTTC,CASSRIQGSGRTYNEQFF
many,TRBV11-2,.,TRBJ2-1,TGTGCCAGCAGCCCGGGCAGGGTCAATGAGCAGTTCTTC,CASSPGRVNEQFF